This T cell receptor (beta chain) was identified in a study of T cells expressing NK-cell markers. Study-wide context: Repertoire data for TCR beta were derived from sorted T cells (CD3+CD56+NKG2C+, CD3+CD56+NKG2C- and CD3+CD56-NKG2C+).

Germline V gives CDR1 DFQATT, CDR2 SNEGSKA (reference sequence). CDR3 length: 12 amino acids. TCRdb processed the 5' RACE reads again and assigns one entry to each CDR3 protein, with no DNA. The listing contains some 140,000 distinct CDR3 sequences. Sample: blood T cells: a sorted CD56 or NKG2C T cell subset, CD4+ or CD8+ T cells, or bulk PBMC T cells (not recorded which). The TCR sequence derives from a woman in her forties or fifties in good health. The genes are TRBV20-1 and TRBJ2-5; TCRdb outputs TRBD1, but without DNA this stays unchecked. CDR3 sequence reads: CSARGQQETQYF.